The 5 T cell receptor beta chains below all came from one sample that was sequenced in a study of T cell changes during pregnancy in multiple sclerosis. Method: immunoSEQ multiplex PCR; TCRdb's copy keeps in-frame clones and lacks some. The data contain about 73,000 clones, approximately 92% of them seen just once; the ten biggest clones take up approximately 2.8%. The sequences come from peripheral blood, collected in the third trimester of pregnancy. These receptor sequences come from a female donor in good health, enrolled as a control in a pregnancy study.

CDR3 bases: TGCGCCAGCAGCGTCCCGGGACAGGGGGCGGTTACTGAAGCTTTCTTT. It is translated as CASSVPGQGAVTEAFF. The chain uses TRBV5-1 and TRBJ1-1; 12 bases match TRBD1. The ends lost 4 bases at V and 5 bases at J; junction bases unmatched: 9. The CDR3 sequence is 16 residues long. Germline CDR1 is SGHRS and CDR2 is YFSETQ.

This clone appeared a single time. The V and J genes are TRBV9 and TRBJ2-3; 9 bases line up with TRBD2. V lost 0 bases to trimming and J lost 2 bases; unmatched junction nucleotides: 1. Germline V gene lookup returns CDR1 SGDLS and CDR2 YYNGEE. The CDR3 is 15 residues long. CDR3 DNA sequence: TGTGCCAGCAGCGTAGTAGCGGGGGCCACAGATACGCAGTATTTT. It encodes CASSVVAGATDTQYF.

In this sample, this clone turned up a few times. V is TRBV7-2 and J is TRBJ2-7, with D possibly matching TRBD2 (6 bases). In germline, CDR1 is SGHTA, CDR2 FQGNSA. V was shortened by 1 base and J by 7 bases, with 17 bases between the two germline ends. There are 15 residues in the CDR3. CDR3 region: CASSLVLARRGEQYF. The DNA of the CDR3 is TGTGCCAGCAGCTTAGTCTTGGCCAGGAGGGGAGAGCAGTACTTC.

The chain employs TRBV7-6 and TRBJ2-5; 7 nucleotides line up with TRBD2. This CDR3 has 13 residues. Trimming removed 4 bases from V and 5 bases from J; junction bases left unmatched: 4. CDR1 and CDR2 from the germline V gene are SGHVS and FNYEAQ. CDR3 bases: TGTGCCAGCAGCTCGACTAGCTTTGAGACCCAGTACTTC. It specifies CASSSTSFETQYF. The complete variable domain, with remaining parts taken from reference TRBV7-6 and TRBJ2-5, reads GAGVSQSPRYKVTKRGQDVALRCDPISGHVSLYWYRQALGQGPEFLTYFNYEAQQDKSGLPNDRFSAERPEGSISTLTIQRTEQRDSAMYRCASSSTSFETQYFGPGTRLLVL.

The CDR3 bases are TGTGCCAGCAGTTTCGGCGGGAGGAACTACGAGCAGTACTTC. Protein: CASSFGGRNYEQYF. The chain joins TRBV28 to TRBJ2-7, with 8 bases identical to TRBD2. The CDR3 is 14 residues long. Germline V gives CDR1 MDHEN, CDR2 SYDVKM. Losses at the gene ends were 3 bases for V and 3 bases for J; bases not matched to a gene: 4.